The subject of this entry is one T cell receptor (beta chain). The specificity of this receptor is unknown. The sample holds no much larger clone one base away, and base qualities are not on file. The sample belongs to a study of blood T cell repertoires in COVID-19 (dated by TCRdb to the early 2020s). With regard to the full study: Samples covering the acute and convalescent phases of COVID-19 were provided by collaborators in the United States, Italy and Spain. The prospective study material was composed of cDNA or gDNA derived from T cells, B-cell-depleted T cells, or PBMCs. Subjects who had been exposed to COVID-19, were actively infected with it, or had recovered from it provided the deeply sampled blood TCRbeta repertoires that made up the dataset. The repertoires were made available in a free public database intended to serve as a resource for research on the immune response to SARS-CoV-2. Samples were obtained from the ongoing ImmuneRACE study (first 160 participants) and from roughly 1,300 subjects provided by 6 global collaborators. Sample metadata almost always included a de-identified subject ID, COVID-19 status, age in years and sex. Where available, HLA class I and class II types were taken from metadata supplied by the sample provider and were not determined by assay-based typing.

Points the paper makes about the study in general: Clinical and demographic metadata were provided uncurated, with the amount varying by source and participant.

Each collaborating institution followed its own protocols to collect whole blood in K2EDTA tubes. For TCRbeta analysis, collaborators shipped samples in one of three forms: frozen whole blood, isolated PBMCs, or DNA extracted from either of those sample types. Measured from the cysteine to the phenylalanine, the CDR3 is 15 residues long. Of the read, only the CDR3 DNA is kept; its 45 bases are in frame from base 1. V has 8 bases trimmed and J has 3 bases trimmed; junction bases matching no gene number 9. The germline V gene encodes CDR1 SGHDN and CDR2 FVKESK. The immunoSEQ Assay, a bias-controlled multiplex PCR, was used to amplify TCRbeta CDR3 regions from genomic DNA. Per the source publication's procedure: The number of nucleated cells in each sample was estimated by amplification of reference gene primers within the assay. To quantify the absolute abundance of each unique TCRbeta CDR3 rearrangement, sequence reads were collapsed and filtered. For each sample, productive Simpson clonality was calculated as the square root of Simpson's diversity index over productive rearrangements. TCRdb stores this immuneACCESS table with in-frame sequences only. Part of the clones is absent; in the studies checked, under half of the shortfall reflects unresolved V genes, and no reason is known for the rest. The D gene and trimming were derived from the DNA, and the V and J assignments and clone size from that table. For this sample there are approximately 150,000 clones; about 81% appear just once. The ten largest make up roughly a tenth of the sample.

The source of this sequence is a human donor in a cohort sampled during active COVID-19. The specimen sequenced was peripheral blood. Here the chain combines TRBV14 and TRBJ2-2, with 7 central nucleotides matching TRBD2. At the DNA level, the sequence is TGTGCCAGCCGCGGGGCGGGAGTACACACCGGGGAGCTGTTTTTT. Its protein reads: CASRGAGVHTGELFF.